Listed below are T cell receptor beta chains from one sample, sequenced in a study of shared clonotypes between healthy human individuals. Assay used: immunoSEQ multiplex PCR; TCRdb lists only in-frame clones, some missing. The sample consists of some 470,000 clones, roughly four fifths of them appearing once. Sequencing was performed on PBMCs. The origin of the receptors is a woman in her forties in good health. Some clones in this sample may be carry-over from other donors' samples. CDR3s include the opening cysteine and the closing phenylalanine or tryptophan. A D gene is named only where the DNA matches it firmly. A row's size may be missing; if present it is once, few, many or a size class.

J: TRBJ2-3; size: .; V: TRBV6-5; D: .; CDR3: CASSYLDTQYF; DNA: TGTGCCAGCAGTTACTTAGATACGCAGTATTTT
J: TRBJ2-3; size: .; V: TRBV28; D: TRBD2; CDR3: CASTTPPTGGPADTQYF; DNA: TGTGCCAGCACTACCCCCCCGACGGGAGGGCCGGCAGATACGCAGTATTTT
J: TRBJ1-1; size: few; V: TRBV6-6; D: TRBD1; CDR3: CASSAGGSNTEAFF; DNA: TGTGCCAGCAGCGCAGGGGGCTCGAACACTGAAGCTTTCTTT
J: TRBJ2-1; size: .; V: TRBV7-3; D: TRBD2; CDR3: CASSLILANYNEQFF; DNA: TGTGCCAGCAGCTTAATACTAGCGAATTACAATGAGCAGTTCTTC
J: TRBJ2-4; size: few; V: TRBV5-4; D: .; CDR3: CASSPADGAGDIQYF; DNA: TGTGCCAGCAGCCCGGCTGACGGAGCAGGGGACATTCAGTACTTC
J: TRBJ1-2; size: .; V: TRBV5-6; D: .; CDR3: CASSYRENYGYTF; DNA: TGTGCCAGCAGCTACAGGGAGAACTATGGCTACACCTTC
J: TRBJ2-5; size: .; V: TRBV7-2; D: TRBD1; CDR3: CASSLGGTEKETQYF; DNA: TGTGCCAGCAGCTTAGGGGGGACAGAAAAAGAGACCCAGTACTTC
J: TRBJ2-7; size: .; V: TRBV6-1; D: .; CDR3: CASSEAEEGSYEQYF; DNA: TGTGCCAGCAGTGAAGCGGAGGAGGGGTCCTACGAGCAGTACTTC
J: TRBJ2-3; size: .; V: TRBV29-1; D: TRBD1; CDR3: CSARQGATDTQYF; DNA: TGCAGCGCGCGACAGGGGGCGACAGATACGCAGTATTTT
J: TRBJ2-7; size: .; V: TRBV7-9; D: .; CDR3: CASSTTDPSYEQYF; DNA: TGTGCCAGCAGCACCACGGACCCGAGCTACGAGCAGTACTTC
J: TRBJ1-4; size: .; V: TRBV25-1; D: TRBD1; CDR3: CASSESVIGYRGEKLFF; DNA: TGTGCCAGCAGTGAATCAGTTATCGGGTACAGGGGGGAAAAACTGTTTTTT
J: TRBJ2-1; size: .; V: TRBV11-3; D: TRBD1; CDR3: CASSSRTGDTYHEQFF; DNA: TGTGCCAGCAGCAGCAGGACAGGGGATACCTACCATGAGCAGTTCTTC
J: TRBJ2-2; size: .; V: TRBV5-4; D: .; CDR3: CASSLDSPGTGELFF; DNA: TGTGCCAGCAGCTTGGACAGCCCAGGGACCGGGGAGCTGTTTTTT
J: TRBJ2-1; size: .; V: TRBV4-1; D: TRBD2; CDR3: CASSQSRGSGSSYNEQFF; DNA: TGCGCCAGCAGCCAATCTCGGGGTAGCGGGAGCTCCTACAATGAGCAGTTCTTC
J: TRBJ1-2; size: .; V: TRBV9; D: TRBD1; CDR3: CASSVGQGANYGYTF; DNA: TGTGCCAGCAGCGTAGGACAGGGAGCTAACTATGGCTACACCTTC
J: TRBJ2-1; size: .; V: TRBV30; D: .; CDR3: CAWSVPRGIRRDEQFF; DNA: TGTGCCTGGAGTGTTCCAAGGGGGATCCGGAGGGATGAGCAGTTCTTC
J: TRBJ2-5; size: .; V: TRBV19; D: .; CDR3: CASSISTSSETQYF; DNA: TGTGCCAGTAGTATTTCGACTAGTTCAGAGACCCAGTACTTC
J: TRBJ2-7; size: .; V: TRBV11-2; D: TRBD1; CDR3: CASSLRQGAAFEQYF; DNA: TGTGCCAGCAGCTTAAGACAGGGGGCGGCATTCGAGCAGTACTTC
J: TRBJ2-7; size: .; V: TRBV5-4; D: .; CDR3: CASSSQTSTYEQYF; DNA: TGTGCCAGCAGCTCCCAGACATCTACCTACGAGCAGTACTTC
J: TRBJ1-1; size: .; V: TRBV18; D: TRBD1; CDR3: CASSPWGQTNNEAFF; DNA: TGTGCCAGCTCACCATGGGGACAGACTAACAATGAAGCTTTCTTT
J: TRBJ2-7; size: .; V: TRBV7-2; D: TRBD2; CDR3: CASSLVVGGQYEQYF; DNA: TGTGCCAGCAGCTTAGTTGTGGGAGGGCAATACGAGCAGTACTTC
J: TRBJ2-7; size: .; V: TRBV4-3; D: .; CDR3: CASSQGVAATYEQYF; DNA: TGCGCCAGCAGCCAAGGGGTAGCTGCTACCTACGAGCAGTACTTC
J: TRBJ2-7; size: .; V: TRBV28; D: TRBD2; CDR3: CASSRVLAGEGEDEQYF; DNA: TGTGCCAGCAGTAGGGTACTAGCGGGAGAGGGAGAAGACGAGCAGTACTTC
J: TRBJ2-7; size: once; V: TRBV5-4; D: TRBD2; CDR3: CASSLSVGTTYEQYF; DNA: TGTGCCAGCAGCTTGTCTGTAGGGACTACCTACGAGCAGTACTTC
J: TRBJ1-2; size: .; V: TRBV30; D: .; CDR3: CAWSGTMFYGRQRDYGYTF; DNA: TGTGCCTGGAGTGGAACAATGTTCTACGGACGCCAAAGGGACTATGGCTACACCTTC
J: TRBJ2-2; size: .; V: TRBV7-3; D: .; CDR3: CASSSQGPDTGELFF; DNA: TGTGCCAGCAGCTCACAGGGCCCGGACACCGGGGAGCTGTTTTTT
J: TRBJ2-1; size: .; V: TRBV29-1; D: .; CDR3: CSVEWQGNEQFF; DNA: TGCAGCGTTGAATGGCAGGGTAATGAGCAGTTCTTC
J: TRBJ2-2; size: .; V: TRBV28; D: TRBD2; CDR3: CASSLGIAGESGELFF; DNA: TGTGCCAGCAGTTTAGGAATAGCGGGAGAGTCCGGGGAGCTGTTTTTT
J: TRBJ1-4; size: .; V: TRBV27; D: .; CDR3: CASSLPGRELFF; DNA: TGTGCCAGCAGTTTACCAGGAAGGGAACTGTTTTTT
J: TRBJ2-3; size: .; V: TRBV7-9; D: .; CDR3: CAAGANTQYF; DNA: TGTGCCGCGGGGGCTAATACGCAGTATTTT
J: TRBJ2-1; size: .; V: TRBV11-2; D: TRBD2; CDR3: CASSFPTSGSEGQFF; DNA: TGTGCCAGCAGCTTTCCGACTAGCGGGTCGGAAGGGCAGTTCTTC
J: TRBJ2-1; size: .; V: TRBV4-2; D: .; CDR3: CASSQRTVSEQFF; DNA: TGTGCCAGCAGCCAAAGAACTGTCAGTGAGCAGTTCTTC
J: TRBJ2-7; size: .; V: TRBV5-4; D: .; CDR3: CASSARERPLYEQYF; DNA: TGTGCCAGCAGCGCCAGGGAGCGACCACTATACGAGCAGTACTTC
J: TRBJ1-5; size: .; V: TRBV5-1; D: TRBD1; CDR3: CASSLWTGDNQPQHF; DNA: TGCGCCAGCAGCCTTTGGACAGGGGACAATCAGCCCCAGCATTTT
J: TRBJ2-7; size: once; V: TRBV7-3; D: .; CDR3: CASSLISAGFYEQYF; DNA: TGTGCCAGCAGCTTAATTAGTGCAGGCTTCTACGAGCAGTACTTC
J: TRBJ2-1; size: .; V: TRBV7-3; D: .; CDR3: CASSPGVSSYNEQFF; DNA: TGTGCCAGCAGTCCCGGGGTTAGCTCCTACAATGAGCAGTTCTTC
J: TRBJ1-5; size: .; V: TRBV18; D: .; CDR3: CASSLIRDNQPQHF; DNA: TGTGCCAGCTCACTAATCCGGGACAATCAGCCCCAGCATTTT
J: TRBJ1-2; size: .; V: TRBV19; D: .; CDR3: CASSISGANYGYTF; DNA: TGTGCCAGTAGTATTAGCGGGGCGAACTATGGCTACACCTTC
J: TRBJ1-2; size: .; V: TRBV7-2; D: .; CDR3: CASSLRGRYGYTF; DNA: TGTGCCAGCAGCTTGCGGGGGCGCTATGGCTACACCTTC
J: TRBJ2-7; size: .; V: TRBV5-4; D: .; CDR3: CASSLGKASSSYEQYF; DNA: TGTGCCAGCAGCTTGGGTAAGGCTAGCTCCTCCTACGAGCAGTACTTC
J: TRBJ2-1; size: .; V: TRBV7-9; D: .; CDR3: CASSDPRGQFF; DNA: TGTGCCAGCAGCGACCCTCGTGGGCAGTTCTTC
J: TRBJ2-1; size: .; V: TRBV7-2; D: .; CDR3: CASSVLSGTLDNEQFF; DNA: TGTGCCAGCAGCGTATTGTCTGGGACACTAGACAATGAGCAGTTCTTC
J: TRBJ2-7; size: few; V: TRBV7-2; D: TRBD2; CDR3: CASSPGLVPEQYF; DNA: TGTGCCAGCAGCCCGGGACTAGTACCCGAGCAGTACTTC
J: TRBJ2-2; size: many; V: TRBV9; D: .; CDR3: CASSVVNGELFF; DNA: TGTGCCAGCAGCGTAGTTAACGGGGAGCTGTTTTTT
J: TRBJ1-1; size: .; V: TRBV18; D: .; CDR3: CASSLENTEAFF; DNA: TGTGCCAGCTCACTTGAAAACACTGAAGCTTTCTTT
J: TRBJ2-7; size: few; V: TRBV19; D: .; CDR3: CASSMQGATFSASPAYYEQYF; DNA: TGTGCCAGTAGTATGCAGGGCGCCACTTTCTCCGCGTCCCCCGCGTACTACGAGCAGTACTTC
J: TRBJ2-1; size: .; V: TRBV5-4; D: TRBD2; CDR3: CASPSGGVLNEQFF; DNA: TGTGCCAGCCCTAGCGGGGGGGTGTTGAATGAGCAGTTCTTC
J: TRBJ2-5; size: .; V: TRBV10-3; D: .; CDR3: CAISESVADSQETQYF; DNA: TGTGCCATCAGTGAGTCGGTAGCGGACTCCCAAGAGACCCAGTACTTC
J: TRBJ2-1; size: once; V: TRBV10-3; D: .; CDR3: CAISADLSSYNEQFF; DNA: TGTGCCATCAGTGCCGACTTGAGCTCCTACAATGAGCAGTTCTTC
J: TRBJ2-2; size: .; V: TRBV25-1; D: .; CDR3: CASKGAAHTGELFF; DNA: TGTGCCAGCAAGGGCGCGGCTCACACCGGGGAGCTGTTTTTT
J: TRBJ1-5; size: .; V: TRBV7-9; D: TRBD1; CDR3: CASSFSGQGAYSNQPQHF; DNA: TGTGCCAGCAGCTTTAGCGGACAGGGGGCGTATAGCAATCAGCCCCAGCATTTT
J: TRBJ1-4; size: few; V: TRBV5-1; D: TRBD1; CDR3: CASSTFGQGGGEKLFF; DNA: TGCGCCAGCAGCACGTTCGGACAGGGAGGAGGTGAAAAACTGTTTTTT
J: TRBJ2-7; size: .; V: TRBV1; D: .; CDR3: CTSSQDLVANEQYF; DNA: TGCACCAGCAGCCAAGATTTGGTAGCCAACGAGCAGTACTTC
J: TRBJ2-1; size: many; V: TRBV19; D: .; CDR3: CASSPDLYRGGYNEQFF; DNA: TGTGCCAGTAGTCCCGACCTGTATAGGGGGGGATACAATGAGCAGTTCTTC
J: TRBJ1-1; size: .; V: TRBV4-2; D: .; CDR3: CASSPFGRVRAEAFF; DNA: TGTGCCAGCAGCCCGTTCGGGAGGGTACGGGCTGAAGCTTTCTTT
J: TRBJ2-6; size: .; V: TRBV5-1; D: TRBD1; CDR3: CASRSQGSSGANVLTF; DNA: TGCGCCAGCAGGTCACAGGGGAGCTCTGGGGCCAACGTCCTGACTTTC
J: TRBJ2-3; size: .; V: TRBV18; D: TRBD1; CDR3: CASSPGTGFTDTQYF; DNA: TGTGCCAGCTCACCAGGGACAGGATTCACAGATACGCAGTATTTT
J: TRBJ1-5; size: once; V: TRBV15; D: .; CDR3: CATSRDRGSLADF; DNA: TGTGCCACCAGCAGAGATCGTGGCAGTCTCGCGGATTTT